Listed here is a single TCR beta chain. Antigen unknown. The sample comes from a study of OX40 agonist ivuxolimab in advanced cancers. Across the whole study: The group had a mean age of roughly 65 years, ranged from about 20 to 90, and was roughly 80% male. Study outcomes and limitations: Clonal expansion by week 6 occurred in CD4+ and CD8+ blood T cells (at 0.1 to 3.0 mg/kg). Expanded clones belonging to CD8+ T cells outnumbered, on average, those of CD4+.

The V segment lost 1 base and the J segment 0 bases; nucleotides outside the gene matches: 4. The CDR3 consists of 16 residues. Germline-derived CDR1 and CDR2 are SEHNR and FQNEAQ (reference sequence). Profiled with immunoSEQ multiplex PCR; TCRdb holds only in-frame clones, not every one. The sample holds roughly 29,000 clones, just over 90% seen once. The source is an adult with an advanced solid tumor such as melanoma, head and neck, liver or kidney cancer. The source was CD4+ or CD8+ T cells sorted from blood, collected in a trial of the OX40 agonist ivuxolimab. V and J are TRBV7-9 and TRBJ2-5; 8 bases match TRBD2. CDR3 DNA: TGTGCCAGCAGCTTAGTTTTGCGGGAGGACCAAGAGACCCAGTACTTC. Translated, it gives CASSLVLREDQETQYF.